The 30 T cell receptor beta chains below were found in one sample sequenced in a study of cytomegalovirus exposure and HLA in healthy donors. 13 Jbeta primers and 60 Vbeta primers were used for the PCR. Assay: immunoSEQ multiplex PCR; the TCRdb copy retains only in-frame clones and omits some. The sample records around 160,000 clones, 65% to 85% being singletons. Sequencing used PBMCs. The receptors stem from a woman between 40 and 50 years old in good health and CMV-seropositive.

This clone was seen a single time. The chain employs TRBV6-6 and TRBJ2-1; D perhaps matches TRBD1 (6 bases). CDR3 size: 14 residues. Germline assignment: CDR1 MNHNY and CDR2 SVGAGI (reference sequence). V gave up 0 bases and J gave up 9 bases, with 12 bases separating them. CDR3 in amino acids: CASSYSDRYFEQFF. For the CDR3, the DNA is TGTGCCAGCAGTTACTCAGACAGGTACTTTGAGCAGTTCTTC.

This chain joins TRBV29-1 and TRBJ1-1; D remains ambiguous. This CDR3 region has 15 residues. V lost 6 bases and J lost 3, with 20 bases in between. From germline, CDR1 is SQVTM and CDR2 ANQGSEA. CDR3 sequence (DNA): TGCAGCGTCATGAGGGTTGGTTGGAGTCACACTGAAGCTTTCTTT. It encodes CSVMRVGWSHTEAFF. Drawing the rest from reference TRBV29-1 and TRBJ1-1, the complete variable domain is SAVISQKPSRDICQRGTSLTIQCQVDSQVTMMFWYRQQPGQSLTLIATANQGSEATYESGFVIDKFPISRPNLTFSTLTVSNMSPEDSSIYLCSVMRVGWSHTEAFFGQGTRLTVV.

In its sample, this clone was seen a few times. The rearrangement joins TRBV4-2 to TRBJ2-3; the D is unclear. V lost 0 bases, J lost 3 bases, and 10 bases lay in between. The CDR3 is 15 residues long. Per germline, CDR1 LGHNA and CDR2 YNFKEQ. CDR3 region: CASSQEWAPTDTQYF. In nucleotides, the CDR3 is TGTGCCAGCAGCCAAGAATGGGCACCAACAGATACGCAGTATTTT.

The rearrangement joins TRBV6-5 to TRBJ2-5, with TRBD2 identical over 11 bases. The CDR3 covers 14 residues. Germline CDR1 is MNHEY and CDR2 is SVGAGI. Trimming took 2 bases from V and 13 from J; bases not matched to a gene: 9. In nucleotides, the CDR3 is TGTGCCAGCAGTTACGGTCTAGCGGGGGGCCCTAGGTACTTC. Its translation is CASSYGLAGGPRYF.

CDR3 sequence: CASSRRSGNTIYF. The CDR3, as DNA: TGTGCCAGCAGTCGTCGCTCTGGAAACACCATATATTTT. The rearrangement links TRBV2 to TRBJ1-3; D not certain. Germline CDR1 reads SNHLY; CDR2 reads FYNNEI. The CDR3 runs to 13 residues. Trimming stripped 5 bases from V and 0 bases from J, with 5 bases between.

The J gene is TRBJ1-3, the V gene TRBV28, with TRBD1 as a possible D gene (6 bases). The CDR3 has 14 amino acids. The V end was cut by 4 bases, the J end by 4 bases, with 11 bases between. The germline V gene has CDR1 MDHEN and CDR2 SYDVKM. CDR3 sequence: CASSSGGLGNTIYF. In nucleotides, the CDR3 is TGTGCCAGCAGTTCCGGGGGGCTAGGAAACACCATATATTTT. The variable domain in full, with the rest retrieved from reference TRBV28 and TRBJ1-3, is DVKVTQSSRYLVKRTGEKVFLECVQDMDHENMFWYRQDPGLGLRLIYFSYDVKMKEKGDIPEGYSVSREKKERFSLILESASTNQTSMYLCASSSGGLGNTIYFGEGSWLTVV.

The CDR3 loop reads CASSERSRGYQPQHF. In nucleotides, the CDR3 is TGTGCCAGCAGTGAAAGGAGCCGAGGGTACCAGCCCCAGCATTTT. V and J are TRBV6-1 and TRBJ1-5, with unresolved D. The germline V gene encodes CDR1 MNHNS and CDR2 SASEGT. There are 15 residues in the CDR3. The ends were cut back, 2 bases at V and 7 bases at J, with 15 bases in the middle.

The V call is TRBV2, the J call TRBJ1-1; the match to TRBD1 covers 7 bases. The CDR3 totals 14 residues. V was clipped by 7 bases and J by 1 base; unmatched bases: 6. The germline V gene has CDR1 SNHLY and CDR2 FYNNEI. CDR3 sequence reads: CASTEDRPNTEAFF. The CDR3 region has the DNA TGTGCCAGCACCGAGGACAGGCCGAACACTGAAGCTTTCTTT. Variable domain in full (rest from reference TRBV2 and TRBJ1-1): EPEVTQTPSHQVTQMGQEVILRCVPISNHLYFYWYRQILGQKVEFLVSFYNNEISEKSEIFDDQFSVERPDGSNFTLKIRSTKLEDSAMYFCASTEDRPNTEAFFGQGTRLTVV.

The chain links TRBV29-1 to TRBJ2-7, with 8 bases matching TRBD1. Germline lookup yields CDR1 SQVTM and CDR2 ANQGSEA. This CDR3 has 14 amino acids. Unmatched junction bases numbered 9, after V lost 6 bases and J lost 2 bases. CDR3 in amino acids: CSVADRGRTYEQYF. In nucleotides, the CDR3 is TGCAGCGTCGCTGACAGGGGTCGGACCTACGAGCAGTACTTC.

The chain joins TRBV2 to TRBJ2-3; D not certain. The CDR3 loop spans 12 amino acids. Trimming took 6 bases from V and 6 from J, leaving 10 bases between them. CDR1 SNHLY and CDR2 FYNNEI come from the germline V gene. The CDR3, as DNA: TGTGCCAGCAGCCTCCTGAGCGATACGCAGTATTTT. Translated: CASSLLSDTQYF.

This clone appeared a few times. The rearrangement joins TRBV10-3 to TRBJ1-5, with 7 nucleotides matching TRBD1. Trimming at V came to 9 bases and at J to 7 bases, leaving 9 bases not matched to a gene. The CDR3 spans 13 residues. CDR1 and CDR2 from the germline V gene are ENHRY and SYGVKD. DNA of the CDR3: TGTGCCATTAAAGACAGGGCGAGCCAGCCCCAGCATTTT. Its protein product is CAIKDRASQPQHF.

J is TRBJ2-5 and V is TRBV11-1; TRBD2 agrees at 8 bases. The CDR3 contains 15 residues. Germline CDR1 reads SGHAT; CDR2 reads FQDESV (reference sequence). V was clipped by 4 bases and J by 4 bases; unmatched bases: 8. The CDR3 DNA reads as TGTGCCAGCAGCTCCGACGGGGGGGCCTTAGAGACCCAGTACTTC. Its protein product is CASSSDGGALETQYF.

V usage is TRBV29-1 and J usage is TRBJ1-2, with unresolved D. V gave up 0 bases and J gave up 8 bases, with 19 bases separating them. The CDR3 has 15 amino acids. Germline V gives CDR1 SQVTM, CDR2 ANQGSEA. CDR3 in amino acids: CSVEDLWPLSRGYTF. The CDR3 DNA is TGCAGCGTTGAAGATCTATGGCCACTAAGCCGGGGCTACACCTTC.

Comment on this clone: Different DNA sequences within this sample yield the same CDR3. The chain has TRBV7-3 and TRBJ1-1; a weak D match, TRBD1 (6 bases). Germline V gene lookup returns CDR1 SGHTA and CDR2 FQGTGA. The ends were cut back, 2 bases at V and 5 bases at J, with 9 bases in the middle. The CDR3 loop spans 13 amino acids. In DNA, the CDR3 is TGTGCCAGCAGCTTAGGGCAGGGGACTGAAGCTTTCTTT. Its translation: CASSLGQGTEAFF.

The J gene is TRBJ1-2, the V gene TRBV5-1, with 7 bases identical to TRBD1. The CDR3 is 15 residues long. In germline, CDR1 is SGHRS, CDR2 YFSETQ. The ends lost 0 bases at V and 4 bases at J; junction bases unmatched: 6. CDR3 loop: CASSLERGGAYGYTF. The CDR3 nucleotides read TGCGCCAGCAGCTTGGAGCGAGGGGGCGCCTATGGCTACACCTTC.

The V gene is TRBV2, the J gene TRBJ1-1; D possibly corresponds to TRBD1 (6 bases). V shed 1 base and J shed 7 bases, with 10 bases lying between them. This CDR3 contains 13 residues. Germline V gene lookup returns CDR1 SNHLY and CDR2 FYNNEI. The CDR3, as DNA: TGTGCCAGCAGTGAAGTCCAGGGGAATGAAGCTTTCTTT. It is translated as CASSEVQGNEAFF.

This clone was detected only once. The chain links TRBV30 to TRBJ1-2; D perhaps matches TRBD1 (5 bases). Germline CDR1 GTSNPN, CDR2 SVGIG (reference sequence). The CDR3 contains 14 residues. Trimming stripped 3 bases from V and 2 bases from J, with 13 bases between. The CDR3 coding sequence is TGTGCCTGGAGGCGGGGGATCGGGAACTATGGCTACACCTTC. This gives the protein CAWRRGIGNYGYTF. Full variable domain (outside the CDR3, taken from reference TRBV30 and TRBJ1-2): SQTIHQWPATLVQPVGSPLSLECTVEGTSNPNLYWYRQAAGRGLQLLFYSVGIGQISSEVPQNLSASRPQDRQFILSSKKLLLSDSGFYLCAWRRGIGNYGYTFGSGTRLTVV.

J is TRBJ1-6 and V is TRBV2; D unclear. The CDR3 is 15 residues long. Germline V CDR1 and CDR2: SNHLY, FYNNEI. The V and J ends lost 1 base and 3 bases respectively, with 7 bases between them. The CDR3 nucleotides are TGTGCCAGCAGTGAAGACAGCTTCTATAATTCACCCCTCCACTTT. The encoded protein is CASSEDSFYNSPLHF.

The chain uses TRBV28 and TRBJ1-1; TRBD1 matches at 7 bases. CDR3 length: 13 amino acids. CDR1 and CDR2 from the germline V gene are MDHEN and SYDVKM. J was trimmed by 1 base and V by 5 bases; bases with no gene match: 1. CDR3 residues: CASSNRGNTEAFF. CDR3 sequence (DNA): TGTGCCAGCAGTAACAGGGGGAACACTGAAGCTTTCTTT.

V usage is TRBV5-1 and J usage is TRBJ2-3; 13 nucleotides line up with TRBD2. This CDR3 has 17 residues. V lost 1 base and J lost 4; bases outside the gene matches: 6. Looked up from germline, CDR1 is SGHRS and CDR2 is YFSETQ. DNA of the CDR3: TGCGCCAGCAGCTTGAGGACTAGCGGGGGAGGCGCAGATACGCAGTATTTT. Protein: CASSLRTSGGGADTQYF.

V gene TRBV7-9 combines with J gene TRBJ2-2, with TRBD1 as a possible D gene (5 bases). V dropped 3 bases and J dropped 0 bases, with 11 bases sitting between them. Per the germline V gene, CDR1 is SEHNR and CDR2 is FQNEAQ (reference sequence). CDR3 length: 16 residues. As DNA, the CDR3 is TGTGCCAGCAGCTTGCCACAGGTGTCGAACACCGGGGAGCTGTTTTTT. This gives the protein CASSLPQVSNTGELFF. Combining the CDR3 with reference TRBV7-9 and TRBJ2-2 gives the whole variable domain DTGVSQNPRHKITKRGQNVTFRCDPISEHNRLYWYRQTLGQGPEFLTYFQNEAQLEKSRLLSDRFSAERPKGSFSTLEIQRTEQGDSAMYLCASSLPQVSNTGELFFGEGSRLTVL.

V is TRBV19 and J is TRBJ1-3; TRBD1 agrees at 11 bases. The length of the CDR3 is 18 residues. Germline-derived CDR1 and CDR2 are LNHDA and SQIVND (reference sequence). V was pared by 3 bases and J by 1 base, with 8 bases of the junction left unmatched. CDR3 DNA sequence: TGTGCCAGTAGTATCTGGACAGGGGGCAGGTGGTCTGGAAACACCATATATTTT. It yields the protein CASSIWTGGRWSGNTIYF.

This clone was observed a few times. This chain joins TRBV7-9 and TRBJ2-7; 7 bases line up with TRBD2. Germline-derived CDR1 and CDR2 are SEHNR and FQNEAQ (reference sequence). Unmatched junction bases numbered 2, after V lost 3 bases and J lost 3 bases. CDR3 length: 13 residues. This CDR3 is CASSLGRDYEQYF. In DNA form, the CDR3 reads TGTGCCAGCAGCTTGGGGAGGGACTACGAGCAGTACTTC.

The gene calls are TRBV5-6 and TRBJ1-2; D perhaps matches TRBD1 (5 bases). V lost 4 bases to trimming and J lost 0 bases, with 19 bases between them. CDR1 SGHDT and CDR2 YYEEEE come from the germline V gene. This CDR3 is built from 17 residues. CDR3 sequence: CASSLEQYRNTNYGYTF. The CDR3 coding sequence is TGTGCCAGCAGCCTCGAACAGTACAGGAATACTAACTATGGCTACACCTTC.

This sequence joins TRBV9 and TRBJ2-2; D may be TRBD2 (5 bases). V lost 0 bases, J lost 2 bases, and 11 bases lay in between. CDR1 and CDR2 from the germline V gene are SGDLS and YYNGEE. This CDR3 is built from 16 residues. The CDR3 protein is CASSVGPSSNTGELFF. For the CDR3, the DNA is TGTGCCAGCAGCGTAGGGCCTAGCTCTAACACCGGGGAGCTGTTTTTT.

The chain recombines TRBV5-4 with TRBJ1-1; D is uncertain. V lost 0 bases and J lost 4, with 13 bases in between. This CDR3 is 15 amino acids long. Germline V gene data show CDR1 as SGHNT and CDR2 as YYREEE (reference sequence). The CDR3 spells CASSLVVGIATEAFF. CDR3 DNA sequence: TGTGCCAGCAGCTTGGTGGTCGGGATCGCCACTGAAGCTTTCTTT.

The chain uses TRBV18 and TRBJ2-1; maybe TRBD2 (6 bases). V was trimmed by 6 bases and J by 7 bases, leaving 16 bases between them. CDR1 and CDR2 (germline): KGHSH, LQKENI. The CDR3 is 14 residues long. The CDR3 sequence: CASSGGLETNEQFF. Written as DNA, the CDR3 is TGTGCCAGCTCGGGGGGTCTGGAGACAAATGAGCAGTTCTTC.

The chain links TRBV6-1 to TRBJ1-3, with D hard to call. The CDR3 covers 16 residues. Germline assignment: CDR1 MNHNS and CDR2 SASEGT. With 2 bases removed from V and 2 bases from J, the gap between germline ends came to 13 bases. The CDR3 reads CASSELLESAGNTIYF. The DNA of the CDR3 is TGTGCCAGCAGTGAACTCCTCGAATCAGCTGGAAACACCATATATTTT.

This clone was found a few times. J is TRBJ1-1 and V is TRBV23-1; maybe TRBD1 (5 bases). TRBV23-1 is assigned to the ORF class and has an uncertain function. The CDR3 is made up of 16 amino acids. V lost 4 bases to trimming and J lost 9 bases, with 24 bases between them. The chain's CDR3 is CASSPRGRESPSQAFF. CDR3 coding DNA: TGCGCCAGCAGTCCCCGGGGGAGGGAGAGTCCCTCCCAAGCTTTCTTT.

CDR3 sequence: CASSVDRANYGYTF. The DNA of the CDR3 is TGTGCCAGCAGCGTGGACAGGGCCAACTATGGCTACACCTTC. This chain uses TRBV4-2 with TRBJ1-2; the match to TRBD1 covers 8 bases. Per the germline V gene, CDR1 is LGHNA and CDR2 is YNFKEQ. This CDR3 has 14 amino acids. V trimming: 5 bases; J trimming: 2 bases; junction bases outside the gene matches: 4.